These 20 T cell receptor beta chains were all obtained from the same sample, sequenced in a study of control samples from healthy donors and cancer patients. This table comes from immunoSEQ multiplex PCR, and its TCRdb copy is limited to in-frame clones, with some not included. The sample records more than 100,000 clones, around 90% being singletons. Sequencing was done on a sample of blood. These receptor sequences come from a man younger than 30 in good health.

The rearrangement links TRBV2 to TRBJ1-5; tentatively, D is TRBD1 (6 bases). The germline V and J ends were trimmed by 6 bases and 9 bases, with 15 bases remaining between them. Germline V gives CDR1 SNHLY, CDR2 FYNNEI. The CDR3 sequence is 13 residues long. In DNA, the CDR3 is TGTGCCAGCAGGGGGCGGGGGGGCCCGCCCCAGCATTTT. Its protein product is CASRGRGGPPQHF. Full variable domain (remainder filled in from reference TRBV2 and TRBJ1-5): EPEVTQTPSHQVTQMGQEVILRCVPISNHLYFYWYRQILGQKVEFLVSFYNNEISEKSEIFDDQFSVERPDGSNFTLKIRSTKLEDSAMYFCASRGRGGPPQHFGDGTRLSIL.

The CDR3 here is CATSRANYGYTF. CDR3 bases: TGTGCCACCAGCAGGGCTAACTATGGCTACACCTTC. The V call is TRBV15, the J call TRBJ1-2, with D uncertain. Looked up from germline, CDR1 is LNHNV and CDR2 is YYDKDF (reference sequence). The CDR3 extends over 12 amino acids. Trimming removed 3 bases at V and 0 bases at J, with 2 bases between. The full variable domain, its missing parts supplied by reference TRBV15 and TRBJ1-2, is DAMVIQNPRYQVTQFGKPVTLSCSQTLNHNVMYWYQQKSSQAPKLLFHYYDKDFNNEADTPDNFQSRRPNTSFCFLDIRSPGLGDTAMYLCATSRANYGYTFGSGTRLTVV.

This clone was seen a single time. The chain links TRBV5-5 to TRBJ2-1, with 8 bases matching TRBD2. The V and J ends lost 0 bases and 6 bases, in that order; junction bases with no gene match: 2. This CDR3 is 14 amino acids long. CDR1 SGHKS and CDR2 YYEKEE come from the germline V gene (reference sequence). The CDR3 DNA reads TGTGCCAGCAGCTTGGTGCTAGCGGGCAATGAGCAGTTCTTC. It is translated as CASSLVLAGNEQFF.

The rearrangement uses TRBV6-4 and TRBJ2-2; D ambiguous. Germline V CDR1 and CDR2: MRHNA, SNTAGT. The CDR3 consists of 13 residues. V was pared by 3 bases and J by 5 bases, with 7 bases between. Here the CDR3 reads CASSERRTGELFF. Written as DNA, the CDR3 is TGTGCCAGCAGTGAAAGAAGGACCGGGGAGCTGTTTTTT.

This clone was seen more than once but under ten times. The V call is TRBV4-1, the J call TRBJ2-5; 11 positions agree with TRBD1. The CDR3 extends over 15 amino acids. After removal of 4 bases from V and 3 bases from J, the junction contained 4 bases not matched to a gene. CDR1 and CDR2 from the germline V gene are MGHRA and YSYEKL. CDR3 residues: CASSLEGQGEETQYF. The CDR3 DNA reads TGCGCCAGCAGCCTAGAGGGACAGGGGGAAGAGACCCAGTACTTC.

The genes are TRBV5-1 and TRBJ1-2; possible D gene TRBD1, 5 bases. Looked up from germline, CDR1 is SGHRS and CDR2 is YFSETQ. This CDR3 is 16 amino acids long. V lost 0 bases and J lost 8, with 20 bases in between. The CDR3 loop reads CASSLAPGTAGYGYTF. DNA of the CDR3: TGCGCCAGCAGCTTGGCCCCCGGGACGGCGGGCTACGGCTACACCTTC. Full variable domain (remainder filled in from reference TRBV5-1 and TRBJ1-2): KAGVTQTPRYLIKTRGQQVTLSCSPISGHRSVSWYQQTPGQGLQFLFEYFSETQRNKGNFPGRFSGRQFSNSRSEMNVSTLELGDSALYLCASSLAPGTAGYGYTFGSGTRLTVV.

V usage is TRBV24-1 and J usage is TRBJ2-2, with 11 positions matching TRBD1. The trim removed 5 bases at V and 8 bases at J, leaving 9 bases unmatched. This CDR3 is built from 16 residues. In germline, CDR1 is KGHDR, CDR2 SFDVKD. CDR3: CATSGPGTGGSGELFF. CDR3 nucleotide sequence: TGTGCCACCAGTGGACCCGGGACAGGGGGTTCTGGGGAGCTGTTTTTT.

J is TRBJ1-2 and V is TRBV30, with TRBD1 as a possible D gene (5 bases). V was cut by 3 bases and J by 7 bases, with 15 bases left in between. This CDR3 has 13 residues. Germline V gives CDR1 GTSNPN, CDR2 SVGIG (reference sequence). This CDR3 reads CAWSQGTEGGYTF. The CDR3 nucleotides read TGTGCCTGGAGCCAGGGAACAGAAGGTGGCTACACCTTC.

The rearrangement joins TRBV9 to TRBJ1-4; 12 positions agree with TRBD1. This CDR3 region has 18 residues. V shed 2 bases and J 4 bases; nucleotides not matched to a gene: 9. Germline CDR1 is SGDLS and CDR2 is YYNGEE. The CDR3 loop reads CASSVRDRGLAGNEKLFF. CDR3 bases: TGTGCCAGCAGCGTCCGGGACAGGGGGCTTGCTGGTAATGAAAAACTGTTTTTT.

The chain is built from TRBV4-1 and TRBJ2-3; 7 bases align to TRBD1. Per the germline V gene, CDR1 is MGHRA and CDR2 is YSYEKL. This CDR3 contains 14 residues. V dropped 4 bases and J dropped 1; count of bases not matched to a gene: 2. CDR3 sequence: CASSPGQGTDTQYF. The CDR3 DNA follows: TGCGCCAGCAGCCCCGGACAGGGCACAGATACGCAGTATTTT.

V gene TRBV3-1 (or the pseudogene TRBV3-2) combines with J gene TRBJ2-3, with TRBD2 matching over 10 bases. CDR1 and CDR2 from the germline V gene are LGHDT and YNNKEL (reference sequence). The CDR3 length is 18 residues. V dropped 1 base and J dropped 3; count of bases not matched to a gene: 10. CDR3 DNA: TGTGCCAGCAGCCAAGTGTCAAGCGGGGGGGCCCGGACAGATACGCAGTATTTT. Its protein product is CASSQVSSGGARTDTQYF.

CDR3 coding DNA: TGTGCCAGCAGCTTCGGATTTGTGGAGCAGTACTTC. It encodes CASSFGFVEQYF. The chain employs TRBV11-2 and TRBJ2-7; no definite D call. The ends were cut back, 3 bases at V and 7 bases at J, with 10 bases in the middle. The length of the CDR3 is 12 residues. The germline gives CDR1 SGHAT, CDR2 FQNNGV.

This clone occurred a few times. The chain links TRBV2 to TRBJ2-2; D is tentatively TRBD1 or TRBD2 (6 bases each). Between the trimmed V and J ends, which lost 0 bases and 4 bases, there was a span of 18 bases. CDR3 size: 18 residues. Germline lookup yields CDR1 SNHLY and CDR2 FYNNEI. Written as DNA, the CDR3 is TGTGCCAGCAGTGAAGCGCTTCGTGGGGGGCTGACCACCGGGGAGCTGTTTTTT. Its protein is CASSEALRGGLTTGELFF.

The chain is built from TRBV3-1 (or the pseudogene TRBV3-2) and TRBJ2-2; a possible D gene is TRBD1 (6 bases). Germline assignment: CDR1 LGHDT and CDR2 YNNKEL (reference sequence). The ends were cut back, 8 bases at V and 1 base at J, with 11 bases in the middle. The CDR3 contains 14 residues. The CDR3 spells CASGGRLNTGELFF. CDR3 bases: TGTGCCAGCGGGGGCAGGTTGAACACCGGGGAGCTGTTTTTT.

This clone was detected only a few times. The chain employs TRBV27 and TRBJ1-1; D call uncertain. The CDR3 has 16 residues. Trimming took 5 bases from V and 1 from J, leaving 17 bases between them. The germline CDR1 and CDR2 sequences are MNHEY and SMNVEV (reference sequence). CDR3: CASSTYPGSANTEAFF. For the CDR3, the DNA is TGTGCCAGCAGTACCTACCCGGGGTCCGCGAACACTGAAGCTTTCTTT.

The V and J genes are TRBV4-1 and TRBJ1-4, with D possibly being TRBD1 (5 bases). Germline values: CDR1 MGHRA, CDR2 YSYEKL. Trimming took off 1 base at V and 3 bases at J, with 9 bases between the two ends. This CDR3 spans 15 amino acids. The CDR3 spells CASSQAGQSNEKLFF. CDR3 DNA: TGCGCCAGCAGCCAAGCAGGGCAATCTAATGAAAAACTGTTTTTT.

Notes on this clone: At one boundary the junction diverges from the germline segment, which might be a read error. This CDR3 is also generated by other DNA sequences in the sample. The chain has TRBV29-1 and TRBJ2-7; 8 nucleotides agree with TRBD1. This CDR3 is built from 13 residues. Germline assignment: CDR1 SQVTM and CDR2 ANQGSEA. CDR3 bases: TGCAGCGTTAACCAGGGGGCATCCTATGAGCAGTACTTC. It encodes CSVNQGASYEQYF.

The chain is built from TRBV19 and TRBJ1-3; D is unclear. Trimming shortened V by 4 bases and J by 4 bases, and 11 bases separated the two germline ends. The germline V gene encodes CDR1 LNHDA and CDR2 SQIVND (reference sequence). This CDR3 spans 14 amino acids. DNA for the CDR3: TGTGCCAGTAGTAGCTGGGGTGCAGGAAACACCATATATTTT. This gives the protein CASSSWGAGNTIYF.

This rearrangement joins TRBV5-1 to TRBJ1-4, with D unclear. Germline lookup yields CDR1 SGHRS and CDR2 YFSETQ. There are 14 residues in the CDR3. V dropped 0 bases and J dropped 4 bases, with 7 bases sitting between them. The CDR3 bases are TGCGCCAGCAGCTTGGCCGCAGGTAATGAAAAACTGTTTTTT. Protein: CASSLAAGNEKLFF.

The rearrangement uses TRBV27 and TRBJ2-7; the D gene could be TRBD1 or TRBD2 (5 bases each). Germline V gene sequence: CDR1 MNHEY, CDR2 SMNVEV (reference sequence). The CDR3 is made up of 15 amino acids. Trimming took 0 bases from V and 3 from J, leaving 12 bases between them. The CDR3 DNA is TGTGCCAGCAGTTTATCGATGGGACCCAGCTACGAGCAGTACTTC. This sequence encodes CASSLSMGPSYEQYF.